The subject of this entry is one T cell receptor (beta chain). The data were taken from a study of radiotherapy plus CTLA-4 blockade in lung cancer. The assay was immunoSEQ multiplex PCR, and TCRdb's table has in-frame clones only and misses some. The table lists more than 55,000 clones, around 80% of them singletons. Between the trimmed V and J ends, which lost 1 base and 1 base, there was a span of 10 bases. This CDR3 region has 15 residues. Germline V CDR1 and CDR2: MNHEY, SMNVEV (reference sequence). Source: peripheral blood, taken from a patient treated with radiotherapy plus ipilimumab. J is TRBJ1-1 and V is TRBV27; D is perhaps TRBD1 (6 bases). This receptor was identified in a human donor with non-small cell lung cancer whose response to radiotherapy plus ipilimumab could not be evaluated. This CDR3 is CASSLLGAENTEAFF. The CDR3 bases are TGTGCCAGCAGTTTATTGGGGGCCGAGAACACTGAAGCTTTCTTT.